Sequencing of this T cell receptor beta chain was carried out in a study of human T cells and chemical hapten exposure (dated by TCRdb to the early 2020s). About the study as a whole: The libraries were sequenced as a pool, and the TCR yield per sample differed mostly because of small variations in library volumes within the pool. In alopecia patients, the study followed how the peripheral blood TCR repertoire changed in vivo over primary and secondary sensitization to diphenylcyclopropenone (DPC), a hapten. Each blood RNA sample was used to sequence both TCR alpha and TCR beta chains. General study outcomes and caveats: Repeated subsampling changed both the strength of the expansion versus patch-test correlation and the threshold at which that correlation became significant. The number of TCRs above 1 in 1000 frequency did not change with DPC sensitization; there was no evidence of global repertoire structure alterations.

Libraries were prepared through 5' RACE. The sequencer was an Illumina MiSeq. During library preparation, unique molecular identifiers were attached to individual cDNA molecules so that TCRs could be counted in a quantitative, reproducible way. As for how the authors treated the data: The median number of TCRs per sample was approximately 98,000, ranging from about 23,224 to 750,000. The Decombinator software suite was used to annotate the V, J and CDR3 of the TCR reads. For PS versus PT1 abundance plots, all samples were subsampled to the same number of TCRs (28,000). TCRs were defined as expanded if absent before sensitization and observed at least eight times at the 2-week time point. The public sequencing data were trimmed at Q25 with fastp and processed into clonotypes with MiXCR by TCRdb, which kept only in-frame beta chains. Duplicate CDR3 protein sequences are folded into a single record with the most common DNA and genes. For this entry, the V and J calls and clone size follow TCRdb and not the study's own pipeline. A total of about 140,000 distinct CDR3 sequences appear in this sample, over 3.5% of them only once. Around 1.5% of the sample rests with the top ten.

Total RNA was extracted from unfractionated whole blood collected in Tempus Blood RNA tubes. Five healthy volunteers served as TCR sequencing controls and were bled at day 0, 2 weeks and 6 weeks. This clonotype showed up many times. This clone's antigen is unknown. Per-base qualities were not stored, and no clone one base away is much larger. The junction carries 10 bases between V and J, which are trimmed by 3 bases and 4 bases respectively. The germline V gene (reference sequence) gives CDR1 as SGHKS and CDR2 as YYEKEE. The CDR3, from cysteine to phenylalanine, totals 13 residues. CDR3 DNA is the only sequence kept; it has 39 bases, read in frame from the first base.

The source of this sequence is a female donor in good health. The rearrangement combines TRBV5-5 with TRBJ1-1, with the identity of the D gene unclear. CDR3 reads: CASSWGSGTEAFF. The nucleotide sequence reads TGTGCCAGCAGCTGGGGATCGGGCACTGAAGCTTTCTTT.